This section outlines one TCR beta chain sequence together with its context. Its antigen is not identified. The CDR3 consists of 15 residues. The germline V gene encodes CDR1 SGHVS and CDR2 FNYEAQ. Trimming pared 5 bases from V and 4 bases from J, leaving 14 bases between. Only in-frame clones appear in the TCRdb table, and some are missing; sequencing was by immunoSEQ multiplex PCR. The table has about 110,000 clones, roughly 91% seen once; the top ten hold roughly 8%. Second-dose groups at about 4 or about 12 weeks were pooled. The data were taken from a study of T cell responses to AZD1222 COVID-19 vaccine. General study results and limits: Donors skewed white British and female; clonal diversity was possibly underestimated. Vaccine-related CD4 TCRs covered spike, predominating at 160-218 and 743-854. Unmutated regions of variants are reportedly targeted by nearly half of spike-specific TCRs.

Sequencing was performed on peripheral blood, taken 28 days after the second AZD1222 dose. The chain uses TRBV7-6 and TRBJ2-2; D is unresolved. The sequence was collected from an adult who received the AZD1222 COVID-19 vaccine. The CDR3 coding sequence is TGTGCCAGCAGCCCTCCTGGCCTACCCACCGGGGAGCTGTTTTTT. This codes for CASSPPGLPTGELFF.